This T cell receptor beta chain was sequenced for a study of blood T cell repertoires in COVID-19. Generated by immunoSEQ multiplex PCR, the TCRdb table keeps only in-frame clones and is missing some. The table lists 300,000 to 400,000 clones, around 86% of them singletons. Per germline, CDR1 MNHEY and CDR2 SVGAGI. The junction had 4 bases not matched to a gene; V was cut back by 9 bases and J by 7 bases. CDR3 size: 11 residues. Source material: PBMCs or T cells enriched from blood (not recorded which). The clonotype was recovered from a woman in her forties with acute COVID-19. The J gene is TRBJ1-2, the V gene TRBV6-5; 8 bases are shared with TRBD1. The CDR3, as DNA: TGTGCCAGTACCACAGGGGGTGGCTACACCTTC. Protein: CASTTGGGYTF.